Each of the 26 T cell receptor beta chains below was sequenced from the same sample in a study of T cells in Graves' hyperthyroidism and ophthalmopathy. TCR beta CDR3 sequences were amplified from RNA transcripts. The TCR CDR3 was amplified in a first-round RT-PCR using the HTBI primer set. TCRdb called the multiplex PCR reads again in MiXCR, with one record for every CDR3 protein. The sample lists hundreds of thousands of distinct CDR3 sequences, more than 14% occurring once. The sample was blood. These receptors were taken from a woman in her forties or fifties with Graves' ophthalmopathy.

In this sample, this clonotype turned up a few times. The chain combines TRBV4-2 with TRBJ2-1; the match to TRBD2 covers 12 bases. V dropped 4 bases and J dropped 5; count of bases not matched to a gene: 6. The CDR3 consists of 16 residues. Germline CDR1 LGHNA, CDR2 YNFKEQ. The CDR3 nucleotides are TGTGCCAGCAGCCTTCGGACTAGCGGGGTGAACAATGAGCAGTTCTTC. This gives the protein CASSLRTSGVNNEQFF.

This chain links TRBV20-1 with TRBJ2-5; 13 bases align to TRBD2. Germline CDR1 reads DFQATT; CDR2 reads SNEGSKA (reference sequence). The V and J ends lost 6 bases and 5 bases, in that order; junction bases with no gene match: 9. The CDR3 totals 15 residues. CDR3 sequence: CSASTSGRGGETQYF. In DNA, the CDR3 is TGCAGTGCGAGTACTAGCGGGAGGGGGGGGGAGACCCAGTACTTC.

In this sample, this clonotype turned up a few times. This chain connects TRBV29-1 to TRBJ1-2, with D perhaps TRBD1 (5 bases). V lost 5 bases to trimming and J lost 4 bases, with 11 bases between them. The CDR3 sequence is 12 residues long. The germline CDR1 and CDR2 sequences are SQVTM and ANQGSEA. The CDR3 DNA is TGCAGCGTTCAGGGTTCGGGCTATGGCTACACCTTC. This translates into CSVQGSGYGYTF.

This clonotype was detected many times. V and J are TRBV3-1 and TRBJ2-1; TRBD2 matches 7 bases. The V and J ends lost 3 bases and 6 bases, in that order; junction bases with no gene match: 14. The CDR3 consists of 17 residues. CDR1 and CDR2 (germline): LGHDT, YNNKEL (reference sequence). Written as DNA, the CDR3 is TGTGCCAGCAGCCAGACCCTCCTTTCGGCGGGAGTCAATGAGCAGTTCTTC. Translation: CASSQTLLSAGVNEQFF.

The CDR3 coding sequence is TGCGCCAGCAGCTCCAATAGCGGGAGGGTCTCCTACAATGAGCAGTTCTTC. Protein: CASSSNSGRVSYNEQFF. The chain is built from TRBV5-1 and TRBJ2-1, with 11 bases that match TRBD2. J was trimmed by 0 bases and V by 3 bases; bases with no gene match: 5. Per the germline V gene, CDR1 is SGHRS and CDR2 is YFSETQ. This CDR3 contains 17 residues. Variable domain in full (rest from reference TRBV5-1 and TRBJ2-1): KAGVTQTPRYLIKTRGQQVTLSCSPISGHRSVSWYQQTPGQGLQFLFEYFSETQRNKGNFPGRFSGRQFSNSRSEMNVSTLELGDSALYLCASSSNSGRVSYNEQFFGPGTRLTVL.

This clonotype was seen many times. This chain links TRBV7-9 with TRBJ2-7; no clear D. The length of the CDR3 is 14 residues. The V gene lost 3 bases and the J gene lost 1 base, with 10 bases spanning the gap. The V gene's germline CDR1 is SEHNR and CDR2 FQNEAQ (reference sequence). The DNA for the CDR3 is TGTGCCAGCAGCTTTTTGACGACGTCCTACGAGCAGTACTTC. Protein sequence: CASSFLTTSYEQYF.

This clonotype was seen a few times. The chain couples TRBV5-4 to TRBJ2-7; possible D gene TRBD2, 5 bases. Germline V lookup: CDR1 SGHNT, CDR2 YYREEE (reference sequence). Trimming shortened V by 6 bases and J by 0 bases, and 13 bases separated the two germline ends. The CDR3 is 14 residues long. The DNA for the CDR3 is TGTGCCAGCAACAAGGACTTGAACTCCTACGAGCAGTACTTC. Translated, it gives CASNKDLNSYEQYF.

This clonotype was counted many times. The chain links TRBV5-1 to TRBJ2-7, with D possibly being TRBD2 (6 bases). This CDR3 region has 13 residues. Germline V gene sequence: CDR1 SGHRS, CDR2 YFSETQ. Trimming removed 4 bases from V and 3 bases from J, with 11 bases in between. CDR3 in amino acids: CASSAGGDYEQYF. CDR3 DNA: TGCGCCAGCAGCGCCGGGGGTGACTACGAGCAGTACTTC. Complete variable domain (other parts from reference TRBV5-1 and TRBJ2-7): KAGVTQTPRYLIKTRGQQVTLSCSPISGHRSVSWYQQTPGQGLQFLFEYFSETQRNKGNFPGRFSGRQFSNSRSEMNVSTLELGDSALYLCASSAGGDYEQYFGPGTRLTVT.

This clonotype was observed at least ten times. J is TRBJ2-7 and V is TRBV7-9; 10 bases match TRBD1. Germline V gene lookup returns CDR1 SEHNR and CDR2 FQNEAQ (reference sequence). This CDR3 is 18 amino acids long. After removal of 5 bases from V and 2 bases from J, the junction contained 15 bases not matched to a gene. CDR3 amino acids: CASSPRWRDRGMTYEQYF. CDR3 coding DNA: TGTGCCAGCAGCCCGCGATGGAGGGACAGGGGTATGACCTACGAGCAGTACTTC.

This clonotype was counted at least ten times. The genes are TRBV6-1 and TRBJ2-7; 9 bases map to TRBD2. Germline CDR1 reads MNHNS; CDR2 reads SASEGT. The CDR3 is made up of 14 amino acids. V lost 5 bases, J lost 5 bases, and 7 bases stayed unmatched. The chain's CDR3 is CASSFGLAWHEQYF. Here the CDR3 DNA reads TGTGCCAGCAGTTTCGGACTAGCGTGGCACGAGCAGTACTTC.

This clonotype has more than one count but fewer than ten. CDR3 loop: CASGLDGGYTGELFF. The CDR3 DNA sequence: TGTGCTAGTGGTTTGGACGGGGGATACACCGGGGAGCTGTTTTTT. The chain links TRBV12-5 to TRBJ2-2; TRBD2 is a possible D gene (6 bases). The V gene lost 1 base and the J gene lost 3 bases, with 9 bases spanning the gap. Germline CDR1 and CDR2: LGHNT and FRNRAP. CDR3 size: 15 residues.

This clonotype was seen many times. CDR3 amino acids: CSASGSRYEQYF. As DNA, the CDR3 is TGCAGTGCTAGCGGGAGTCGCTACGAGCAGTACTTC. This sequence joins TRBV20-1 and TRBJ2-7, with D maybe TRBD2 (6 bases). With 3 bases removed from V and 3 bases from J, the gap between germline ends came to 9 bases. The CDR3 is 12 residues long. The germline V gene has CDR1 DFQATT and CDR2 SNEGSKA (reference sequence).

CDR3 loop: CASSGTGKTYEQYF. The CDR3 DNA is TGTGCCAGCAGCGGTACAGGGAAAACCTACGAGCAGTACTTC. The rearrangement joins TRBV13 to TRBJ2-7, with D perhaps TRBD1 (6 bases). This CDR3 comprises 14 residues. CDR1 is PRHDT and CDR2 is FYEKMQ in the germline V gene (reference sequence). V lost 5 bases and J lost 2, with 13 bases in between.

For this clonotype: One base away lies a much larger clone, so this may be a sequencing read error. The V call is TRBV20-1, the J call TRBJ2-7, with 7 bases aligning to TRBD2. Germline lookup yields CDR1 DFQATT and CDR2 SNEGSKA (reference sequence). The CDR3 covers 16 residues. V trimming: 3 bases; J trimming: 5 bases; junction bases outside the gene matches: 16. CDR3 residues: CSASAGVLRMSHEQYF. CDR3 DNA sequence: TGCAGTGCTAGTGCGGGAGTCCTTAGAATGTCCCACGAGCAGTACTTC.

Many counts were recorded for this clonotype. The V call is TRBV18, the J call TRBJ1-1; D call uncertain. Germline loops: CDR1 KGHSH, CDR2 LQKENI. Trimming took 6 bases from V and 4 from J, leaving 12 bases between them. The CDR3 extends over 13 amino acids. In nucleotides, the CDR3 is TGTGCCAGCTCGGTGAAGGGAAGCACTGAAGCTTTCTTT. Translation: CASSVKGSTEAFF.

The genes are TRBV19 and TRBJ2-5, with 7 nucleotides matching TRBD1. This CDR3 has 14 amino acids. The J segment lost 4 bases and the V segment lost 3 bases, leaving 5 bases of the junction unmatched. The germline CDR1 and CDR2 sequences are LNHDA and SQIVND (reference sequence). The CDR3 DNA is TGTGCCAGTAGTATGAGGGGGCGAGGAGAGACCCAGTACTTC. Translation: CASSMRGRGETQYF.

This clonotype showed up many times. The DNA for the CDR3 is TGTGCCAGCAGCGTAACAGGGGGAGTAGGCTATGGCTACACCTTC. The encoded protein is CASSVTGGVGYGYTF. This chain uses TRBV7-9 with TRBJ1-2; TRBD1 aligns across 8 bases. Germline-derived CDR1 and CDR2 are SEHNR and FQNEAQ (reference sequence). V lost 5 bases to trimming and J lost 4 bases; unmatched junction nucleotides: 9. The CDR3 loop spans 15 amino acids.

This clonotype was counted ten times or more. This rearrangement joins TRBV20-1 to TRBJ1-1; D unclear. The V and J ends lost 0 bases and 0 bases respectively, with 8 bases between them. Germline CDR1 DFQATT, CDR2 SNEGSKA (reference sequence). The CDR3 is 14 residues long. The chain's CDR3 is CSARDFQVNTEAFF. The CDR3 DNA reads TGCAGTGCTAGAGATTTCCAGGTGAACACTGAAGCTTTCTTT.

This clonotype was detected a few times. The chain uses TRBV5-5 and TRBJ1-5; a weak D match, TRBD1 (6 bases). CDR3 length: 16 residues. With 4 bases removed from V and 7 bases from J, the gap between germline ends came to 21 bases. Per the germline V gene, CDR1 is SGHKS and CDR2 is YYEKEE (reference sequence). DNA for the CDR3: TGTGCCAGCAGCGATCATGGGGGCCGTTTAGGACAGCCCCAGCATTTT. Translated: CASSDHGGRLGQPQHF. The full variable domain, rest sourced from reference TRBV5-5 and TRBJ1-5, is DAGVTQSPTHLIKTRGQQVTLRCSPISGHKSVSWYQQVLGQGPQFIFQYYEKEERGRGNFPDRFSARQFPNYSSELNVNALLLGDSALYLCASSDHGGRLGQPQHFGDGTRLSIL.

This clonotype was recorded at least ten times. The chain combines TRBV2 with TRBJ2-1; 12 positions match TRBD2. V gave up 6 bases and J gave up 4 bases; unmatched junction bases: 4. This CDR3 is 15 amino acids long. Germline CDR1 and CDR2: SNHLY and FYNNEI. The CDR3: CASSSSGRDYNEQFF. CDR3 DNA sequence: TGTGCCAGCAGCTCTAGCGGGAGGGATTACAATGAGCAGTTCTTC.

This clonotype was seen only a few times. The genes are TRBV19 and TRBJ1-2, with 7 bases that match TRBD1. The length of the CDR3 is 12 residues. CDR1 and CDR2 from the germline V gene are LNHDA and SQIVND (reference sequence). V shed 7 bases and J 7 bases; nucleotides not matched to a gene: 6. This chain's CDR3 is CASKDRFSGYTF. CDR3 coding DNA: TGTGCCAGTAAGGACAGGTTCAGTGGCTACACCTTC.

DNA of the CDR3: TGTGCCAGTAGCCACAGGACCACCCTTAGCACAGATACGCAGTATTTT. Translating it yields CASSHRTTLSTDTQYF. The V call is TRBV19, the J call TRBJ2-3, with D perhaps TRBD1 (5 bases). Trimming removed 6 bases at V and 0 bases at J, with 16 bases between. CDR1 is LNHDA and CDR2 is SQIVND in the germline V gene (reference sequence). CDR3 length: 16 residues.

Remarks on this clonotype: A much more abundant neighbour one base away suggests this may be a read error. V gene TRBV10-3 combines with J gene TRBJ2-1; D is undetermined. V lost 3 bases and J 0 bases, leaving 24 bases between the germline ends. This CDR3 has 20 amino acids. CDR1 and CDR2 (germline): ENHRY, SYGVKD. CDR3 bases: TGTGCCATCAGTGACGCCGGCCCTATACGTAAGGAGAGCTCCTACAATGAGCAGTTCTTC. Translating gives CAISDAGPIRKESSYNEQFF.

This clonotype was detected a few times. The chain joins TRBV27 to TRBJ2-1; 11 positions agree with TRBD2. Per germline, CDR1 MNHEY and CDR2 SMNVEV (reference sequence). The CDR3 length is 15 residues. Losses at the gene ends were 7 bases for V and 3 bases for J; bases not matched to a gene: 5. As DNA, the CDR3 is TGTGCCAGCACCGAGACTAGCGGGGACTACAATGAGCAGTTCTTC. Translating it yields CASTETSGDYNEQFF.

This clonotype has only a few counts. This chain links TRBV19 with TRBJ1-5; D is undetermined. The CDR3 has 16 residues. V dropped 4 bases and J dropped 2 bases, with 15 bases sitting between them. Germline assignment: CDR1 LNHDA and CDR2 SQIVND (reference sequence). The CDR3 spells CASSSTGRSRNQPQHF. In DNA, the CDR3 is TGTGCCAGTAGTAGTACCGGACGGAGTCGCAATCAGCCCCAGCATTTT.

In DNA, the CDR3 is TGTGCCAGCGGGACAACCAATCAGCCCCAGCATTTT. Protein: CASGTTNQPQHF. This sequence joins TRBV19 and TRBJ1-5; a possible D gene is TRBD1 (6 bases). Germline values: CDR1 LNHDA, CDR2 SQIVND (reference sequence). Trimming took 9 bases from V and 3 from J, leaving 9 bases between them. The CDR3 is made up of 12 amino acids.